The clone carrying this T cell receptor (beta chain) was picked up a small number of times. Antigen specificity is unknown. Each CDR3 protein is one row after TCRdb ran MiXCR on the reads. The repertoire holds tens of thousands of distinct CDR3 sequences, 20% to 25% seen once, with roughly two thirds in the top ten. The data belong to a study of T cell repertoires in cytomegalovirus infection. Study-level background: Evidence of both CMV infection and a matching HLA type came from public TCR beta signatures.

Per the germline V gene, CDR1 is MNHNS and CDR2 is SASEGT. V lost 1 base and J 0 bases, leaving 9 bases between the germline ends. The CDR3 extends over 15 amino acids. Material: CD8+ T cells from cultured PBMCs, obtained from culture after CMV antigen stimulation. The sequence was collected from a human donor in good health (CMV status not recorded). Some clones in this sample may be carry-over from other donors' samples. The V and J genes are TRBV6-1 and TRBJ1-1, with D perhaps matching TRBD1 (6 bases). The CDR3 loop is CASSEGTDLNTEAFF. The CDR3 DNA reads TGTGCCAGCAGTGAAGGGACAGACCTGAACACTGAAGCTTTCTTT.